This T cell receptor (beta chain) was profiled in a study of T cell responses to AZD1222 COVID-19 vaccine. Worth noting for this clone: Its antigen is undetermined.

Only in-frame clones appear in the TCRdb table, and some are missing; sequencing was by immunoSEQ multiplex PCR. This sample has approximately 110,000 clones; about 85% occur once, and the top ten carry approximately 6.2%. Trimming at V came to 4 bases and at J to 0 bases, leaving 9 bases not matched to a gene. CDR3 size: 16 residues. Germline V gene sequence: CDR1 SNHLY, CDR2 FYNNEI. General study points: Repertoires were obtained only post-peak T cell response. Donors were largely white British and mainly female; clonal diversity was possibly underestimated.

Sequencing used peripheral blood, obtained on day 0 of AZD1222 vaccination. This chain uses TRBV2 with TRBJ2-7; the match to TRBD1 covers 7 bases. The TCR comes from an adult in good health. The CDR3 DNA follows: TGTGCCAGCAGTGCGGATCTCAGGGGGTTCTCCTACGAGCAGTACTTC. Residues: CASSADLRGFSYEQYF.